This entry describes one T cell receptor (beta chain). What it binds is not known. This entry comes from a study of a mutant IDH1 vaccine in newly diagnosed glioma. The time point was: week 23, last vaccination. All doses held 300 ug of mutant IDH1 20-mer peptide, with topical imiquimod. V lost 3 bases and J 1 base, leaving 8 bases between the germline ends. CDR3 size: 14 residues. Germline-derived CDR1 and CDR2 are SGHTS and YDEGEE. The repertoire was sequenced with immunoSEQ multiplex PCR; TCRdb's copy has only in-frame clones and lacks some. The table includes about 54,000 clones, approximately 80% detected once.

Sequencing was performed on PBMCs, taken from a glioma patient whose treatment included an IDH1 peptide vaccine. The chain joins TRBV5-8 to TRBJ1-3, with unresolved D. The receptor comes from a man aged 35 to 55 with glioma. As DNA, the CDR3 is TGTGCCAGCAGCTCGCCGGGTTCTGGAAACACCATATATTTT. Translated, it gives CASSSPGSGNTIYF. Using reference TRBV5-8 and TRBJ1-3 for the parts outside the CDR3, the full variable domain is EAGVTQSPTHLIKTRGQQATLRCSPISGHTSVYWYQQALGLGLQFLLWYDEGEERNRGNFPPRFSGRQFPNYSSELNVNALELEDSALYLCASSSPGSGNTIYFGEGSWLTVV.